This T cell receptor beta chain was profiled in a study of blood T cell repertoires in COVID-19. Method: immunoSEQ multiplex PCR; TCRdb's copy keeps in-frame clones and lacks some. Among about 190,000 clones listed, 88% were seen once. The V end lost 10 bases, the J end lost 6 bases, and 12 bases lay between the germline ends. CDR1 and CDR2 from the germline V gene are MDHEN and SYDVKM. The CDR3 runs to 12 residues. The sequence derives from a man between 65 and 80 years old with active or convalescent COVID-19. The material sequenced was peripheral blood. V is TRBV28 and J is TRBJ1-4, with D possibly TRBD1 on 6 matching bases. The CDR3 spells CAIRGGDEKLFF. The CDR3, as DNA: TGTGCCATCAGGGGAGGTGATGAAAAACTGTTTTTT.